This T cell receptor beta chain comes out of a study of immune heterogeneity within non-small cell lung tumors. CDR3 size: 17 residues. Germline CDR1 and CDR2: SEHNR and FQNEAQ (reference sequence). Amplification of TCR beta CDR3 was performed by multiplex PCR with 32 V and 13 J primers. TCRdb re-called the multiplex PCR reads through MiXCR, storing one row per CDR3 protein. The sample has 2,500 or so distinct CDR3 sequences, 26% seen once; the top ten hold roughly 32%. Template came from bulk tumor genomic DNA, at around 600 ng per sample. Surgeons took several biopsies per primary tumor, spaced far apart, during surgery. Patients underwent curative surgery for untreated, newly diagnosed non-small cell lung cancer. A word on this clonotype: One base away lies a much larger clone, so this may be a sequencing read error.

The sample was lung tumor tissue. The V gene is TRBV7-9, the J gene TRBJ2-4; D perhaps matches TRBD1 (6 bases). The receptor was isolated from a man in his fifties or sixties with non-small cell lung cancer. The CDR3 DNA reads as TGTGCCAGCAGCTTAAGCCGGGACAACTCGGTTATGGATACGCACTATTTT. It yields the protein CASSLSRDNSVMDTHYF.